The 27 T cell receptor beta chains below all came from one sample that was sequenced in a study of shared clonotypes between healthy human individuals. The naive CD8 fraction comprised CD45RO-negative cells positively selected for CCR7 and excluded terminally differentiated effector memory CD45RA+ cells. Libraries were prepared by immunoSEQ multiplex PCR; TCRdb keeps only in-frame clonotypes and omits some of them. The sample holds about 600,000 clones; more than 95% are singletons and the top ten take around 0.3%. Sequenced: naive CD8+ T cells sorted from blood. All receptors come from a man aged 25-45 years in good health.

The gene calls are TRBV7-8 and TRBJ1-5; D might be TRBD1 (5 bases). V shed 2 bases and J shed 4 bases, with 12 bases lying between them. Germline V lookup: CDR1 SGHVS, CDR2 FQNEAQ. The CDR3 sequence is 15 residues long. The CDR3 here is CASSLRDGGNQPQHF. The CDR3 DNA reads TGTGCCAGCAGCTTAAGGGATGGGGGAAATCAGCCCCAGCATTTT.

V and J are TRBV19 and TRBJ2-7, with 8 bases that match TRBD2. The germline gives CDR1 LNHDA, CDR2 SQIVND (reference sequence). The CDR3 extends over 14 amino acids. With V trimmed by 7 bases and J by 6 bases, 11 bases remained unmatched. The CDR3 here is CASKPGLGTREQYF. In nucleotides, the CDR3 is TGTGCCAGTAAGCCGGGACTAGGAACCCGCGAGCAGTACTTC.

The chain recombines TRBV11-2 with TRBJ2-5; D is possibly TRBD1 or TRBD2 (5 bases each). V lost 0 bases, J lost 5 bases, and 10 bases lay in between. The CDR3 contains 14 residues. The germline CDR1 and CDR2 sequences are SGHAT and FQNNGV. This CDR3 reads CASSLERGGETQYF. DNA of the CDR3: TGTGCCAGCAGCTTAGAACGGGGCGGTGAGACCCAGTACTTC.

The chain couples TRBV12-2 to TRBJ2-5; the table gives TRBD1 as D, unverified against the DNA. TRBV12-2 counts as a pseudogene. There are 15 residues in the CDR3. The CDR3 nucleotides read TGTGCCAGCAGCGCGGAGCAGGGTGCGCAAGAGACCCAGTACTTC. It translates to CASSAEQGAQETQYF.

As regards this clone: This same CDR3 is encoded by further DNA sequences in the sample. The CDR3 reads CSADRANTGELFF. DNA for the CDR3: TGCAGCGCTGACAGGGCGAACACCGGGGAGCTGTTTTTT. The gene calls are TRBV29-1 and TRBJ2-2; 7 bases align to TRBD1. CDR1 is SQVTM and CDR2 is ANQGSEA in the germline V gene. V shed 7 bases and J 0 bases; nucleotides not matched to a gene: 2. The length of the CDR3 is 13 residues.

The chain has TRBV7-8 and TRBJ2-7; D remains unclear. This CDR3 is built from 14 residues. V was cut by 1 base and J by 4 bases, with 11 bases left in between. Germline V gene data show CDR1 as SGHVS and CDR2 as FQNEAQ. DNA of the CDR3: TGTGCCAGCAGCTTAGGGACCCCGGGTTACGAGCAGTACTTC. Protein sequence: CASSLGTPGYEQYF.

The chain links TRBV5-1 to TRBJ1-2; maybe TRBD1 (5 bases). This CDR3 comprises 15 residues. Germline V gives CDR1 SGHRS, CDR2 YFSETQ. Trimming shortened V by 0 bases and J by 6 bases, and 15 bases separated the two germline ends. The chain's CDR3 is CASSLAGGPGHGYTF. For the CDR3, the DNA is TGCGCCAGCAGCTTGGCCGGGGGACCGGGCCATGGCTACACCTTC. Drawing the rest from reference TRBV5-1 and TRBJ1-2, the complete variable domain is KAGVTQTPRYLIKTRGQQVTLSCSPISGHRSVSWYQQTPGQGLQFLFEYFSETQRNKGNFPGRFSGRQFSNSRSEMNVSTLELGDSALYLCASSLAGGPGHGYTFGSGTRLTVV.

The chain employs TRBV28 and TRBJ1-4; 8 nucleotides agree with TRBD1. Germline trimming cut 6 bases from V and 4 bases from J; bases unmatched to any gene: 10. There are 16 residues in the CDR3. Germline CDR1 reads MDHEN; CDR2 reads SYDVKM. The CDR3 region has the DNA TGTGCCAGCAGACCCGGGACAGGACGAGATAATGAAAAACTGTTTTTT. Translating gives CASRPGTGRDNEKLFF.

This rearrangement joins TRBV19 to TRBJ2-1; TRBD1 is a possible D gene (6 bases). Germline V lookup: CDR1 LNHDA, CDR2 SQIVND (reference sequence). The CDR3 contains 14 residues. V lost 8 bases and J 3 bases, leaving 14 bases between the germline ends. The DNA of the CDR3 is TGTGCCAGTGGGACGACAGGCAGCTACAATGAGCAGTTCTTC. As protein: CASGTTGSYNEQFF.

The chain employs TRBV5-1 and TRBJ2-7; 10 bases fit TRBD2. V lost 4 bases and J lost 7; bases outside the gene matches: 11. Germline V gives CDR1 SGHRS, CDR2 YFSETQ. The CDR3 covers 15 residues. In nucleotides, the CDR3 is TGCGCCAGCAGCCAACTAGCGGGACGACGTTCGGAGCAGTACTTC. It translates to CASSQLAGRRSEQYF.

The CDR3 DNA follows: TGTGCCAGCAGTAAGGACAGGGATCTGGGCTACACCTTC. This encodes CASSKDRDLGYTF. The gene calls are TRBV27 and TRBJ1-2; TRBD1 agrees at 8 bases. Germline V lookup: CDR1 MNHEY, CDR2 SMNVEV (reference sequence). This CDR3 has 13 residues. Losses at the gene ends were 5 bases for V and 8 bases for J; bases not matched to a gene: 7.

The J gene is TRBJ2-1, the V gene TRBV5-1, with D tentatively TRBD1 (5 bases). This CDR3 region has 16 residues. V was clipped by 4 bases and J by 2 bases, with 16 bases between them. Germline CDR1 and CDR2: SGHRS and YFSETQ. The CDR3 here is CASSRQSGMAYNEQFF. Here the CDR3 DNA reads TGCGCCAGCAGCAGACAGAGTGGGATGGCCTACAATGAGCAGTTCTTC.

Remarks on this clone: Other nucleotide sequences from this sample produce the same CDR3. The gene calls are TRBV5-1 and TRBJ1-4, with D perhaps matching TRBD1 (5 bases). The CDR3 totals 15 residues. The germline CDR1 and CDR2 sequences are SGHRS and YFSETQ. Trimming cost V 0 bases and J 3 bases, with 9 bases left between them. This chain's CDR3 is CASSLEGQSNEKLFF. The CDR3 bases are TGCGCCAGCAGCTTGGAGGGGCAGTCTAATGAAAAACTGTTTTTT.

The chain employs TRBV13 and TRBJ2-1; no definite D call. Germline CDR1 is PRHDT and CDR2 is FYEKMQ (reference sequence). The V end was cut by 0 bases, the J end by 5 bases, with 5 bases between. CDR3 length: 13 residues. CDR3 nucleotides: TGTGCCAGCAGCTTAGGGTTGGACAATGAGCAGTTCTTC. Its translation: CASSLGLDNEQFF.

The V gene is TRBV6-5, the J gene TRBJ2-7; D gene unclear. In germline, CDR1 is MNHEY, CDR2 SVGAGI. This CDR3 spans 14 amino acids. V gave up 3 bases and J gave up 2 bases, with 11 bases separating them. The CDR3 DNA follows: TGTGCCAGCAGTTATGGCGGTCCCCCCTACGAGCAGTACTTC. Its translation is CASSYGGPPYEQYF.

Here the CDR3 DNA reads TGTGCCAGCACCCCGCAGGGCAGGAGCACAGATACGCAGTATTTT. It is translated as CASTPQGRSTDTQYF. This sequence joins TRBV6-6 and TRBJ2-3; D might be TRBD1 (5 bases). Per the germline V gene, CDR1 is MNHNY and CDR2 is SVGAGI (reference sequence). Trimming removed 7 bases from V and 0 bases from J, with 14 bases in between. The CDR3 is made up of 15 amino acids.

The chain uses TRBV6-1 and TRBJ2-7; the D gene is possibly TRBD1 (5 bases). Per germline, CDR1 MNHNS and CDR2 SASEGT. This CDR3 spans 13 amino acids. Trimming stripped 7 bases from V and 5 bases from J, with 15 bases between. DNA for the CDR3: TGTGCCAGCAATCGGCCAGGGCAGGACGAGCAGTACTTC. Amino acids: CASNRPGQDEQYF.

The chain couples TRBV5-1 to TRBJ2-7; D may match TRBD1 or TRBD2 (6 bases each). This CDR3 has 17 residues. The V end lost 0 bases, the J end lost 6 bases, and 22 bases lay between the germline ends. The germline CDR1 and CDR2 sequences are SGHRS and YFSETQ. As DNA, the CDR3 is TGCGCCAGCAGCTTGGTGGGTTGGGACATCTTCGGGGGCGAGCAGTACTTC. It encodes CASSLVGWDIFGGEQYF.

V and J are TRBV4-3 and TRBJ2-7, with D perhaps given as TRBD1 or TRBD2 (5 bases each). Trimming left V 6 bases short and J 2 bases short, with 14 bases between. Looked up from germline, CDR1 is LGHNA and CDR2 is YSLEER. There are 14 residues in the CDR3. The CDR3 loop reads CASSYRDGAYEQYF. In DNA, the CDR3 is TGCGCCAGCAGTTACCGGGACGGGGCCTACGAGCAGTACTTC.

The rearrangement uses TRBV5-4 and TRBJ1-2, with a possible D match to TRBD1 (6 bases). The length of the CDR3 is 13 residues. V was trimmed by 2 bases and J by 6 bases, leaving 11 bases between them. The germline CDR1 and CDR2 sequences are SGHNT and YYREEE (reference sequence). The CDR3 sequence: CASSFGGHNGYTF. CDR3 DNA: TGTGCCAGCAGCTTTGGGGGGCACAATGGCTACACCTTC. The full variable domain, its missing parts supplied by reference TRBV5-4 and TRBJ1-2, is ETGVTQSPTHLIKTRGQQVTLRCSSQSGHNTVSWYQQALGQGPQFIFQYYREEENGRGNFPPRFSGLQFPNYSSELNVNALELDDSALYLCASSFGGHNGYTFGSGTRLTVV.

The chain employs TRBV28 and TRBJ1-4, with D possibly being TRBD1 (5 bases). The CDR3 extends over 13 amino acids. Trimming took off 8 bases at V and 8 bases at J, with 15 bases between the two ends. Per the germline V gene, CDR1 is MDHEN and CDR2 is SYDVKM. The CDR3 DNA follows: TGTGCCAGCTCTTGGCGGGGCGACGAAAAACTGTTTTTT. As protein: CASSWRGDEKLFF.

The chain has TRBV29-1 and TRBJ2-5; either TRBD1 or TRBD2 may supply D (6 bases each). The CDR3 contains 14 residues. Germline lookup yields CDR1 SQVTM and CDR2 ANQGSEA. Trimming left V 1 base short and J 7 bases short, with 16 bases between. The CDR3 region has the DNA TGCAGCGTTGAAGTACAACAGGGACTGGTGACCCAGTACTTC. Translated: CSVEVQQGLVTQYF.

The CDR3 sequence is CASAPKGRTYEQYF. CDR3 DNA: TGTGCCAGCGCTCCCAAGGGGAGAACCTACGAGCAGTACTTC. The chain employs TRBV2 and TRBJ2-7; D could derive from TRBD1 or TRBD2 (5 bases each). The CDR3 length is 14 residues. Trimming took 8 bases from V and 2 from J, leaving 16 bases between them. CDR1 SNHLY and CDR2 FYNNEI come from the germline V gene.

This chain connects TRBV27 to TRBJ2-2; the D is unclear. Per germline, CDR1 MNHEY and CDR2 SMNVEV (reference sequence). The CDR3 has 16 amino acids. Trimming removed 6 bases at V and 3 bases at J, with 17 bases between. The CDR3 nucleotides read TGTGCCAGCAGCGAACAAAACAAGGCCTACACCGGGGAGCTGTTTTTT. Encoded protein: CASSEQNKAYTGELFF.

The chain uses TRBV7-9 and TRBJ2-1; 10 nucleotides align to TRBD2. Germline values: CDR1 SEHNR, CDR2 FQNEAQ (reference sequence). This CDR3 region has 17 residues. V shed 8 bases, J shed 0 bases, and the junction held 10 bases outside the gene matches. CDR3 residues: CASDTSGALSSYNEQFF. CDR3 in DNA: TGTGCCAGCGATACTAGCGGGGCCTTGAGCTCCTACAATGAGCAGTTCTTC.

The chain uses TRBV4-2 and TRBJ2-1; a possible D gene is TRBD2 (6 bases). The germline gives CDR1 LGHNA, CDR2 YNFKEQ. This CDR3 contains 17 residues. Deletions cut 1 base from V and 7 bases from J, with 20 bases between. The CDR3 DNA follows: TGTGCCAGCAGCCAAGCACGATTGGGACTGGATTTTAATGAGCAGTTCTTC. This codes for CASSQARLGLDFNEQFF.

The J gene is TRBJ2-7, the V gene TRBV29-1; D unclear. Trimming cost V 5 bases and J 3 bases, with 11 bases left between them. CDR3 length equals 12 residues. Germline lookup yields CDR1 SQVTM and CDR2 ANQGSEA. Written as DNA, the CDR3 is TGCAGCGTTTCGACTCGTTACTACGAGCAGTACTTC. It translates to CSVSTRYYEQYF.